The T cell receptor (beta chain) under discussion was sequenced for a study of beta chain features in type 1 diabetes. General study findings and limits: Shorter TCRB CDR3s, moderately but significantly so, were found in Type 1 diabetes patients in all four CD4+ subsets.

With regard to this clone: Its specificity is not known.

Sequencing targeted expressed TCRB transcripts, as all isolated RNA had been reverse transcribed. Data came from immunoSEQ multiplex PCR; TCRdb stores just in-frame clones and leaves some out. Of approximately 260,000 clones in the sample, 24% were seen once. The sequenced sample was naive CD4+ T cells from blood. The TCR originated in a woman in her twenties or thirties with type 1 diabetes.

In DNA, the CDR3 is TGTGCCAGCAGCTCAGACACCCCACCGGGACTAAAGTTCTTC. It codes for CASSSDTPPGLKFF. J is TRBJ2-1 and V is TRBV9; 7 nucleotides align to TRBD2. CDR3 length: 14 residues. Germline CDR1 SGDLS, CDR2 YYNGEE. Trimming removed 4 bases from V and 14 bases from J; junction bases left unmatched: 15.